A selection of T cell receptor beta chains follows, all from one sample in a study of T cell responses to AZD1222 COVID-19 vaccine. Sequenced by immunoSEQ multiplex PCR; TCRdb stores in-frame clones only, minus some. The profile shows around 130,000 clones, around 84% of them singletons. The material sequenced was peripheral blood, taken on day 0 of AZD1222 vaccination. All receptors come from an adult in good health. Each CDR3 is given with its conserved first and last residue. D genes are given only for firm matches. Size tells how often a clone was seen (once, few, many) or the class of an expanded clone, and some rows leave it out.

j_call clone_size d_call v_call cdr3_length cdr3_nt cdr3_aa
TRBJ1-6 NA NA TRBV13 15 TGTGCCAGCACTCAGGAGGGCAGGGGAAGTGTATCCCTCCACTTT CASTQEGRGSVSLHF
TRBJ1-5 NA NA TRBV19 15 TGTGCCAGTGGGGGACCCTCACACAGCAATCAGCCCCAGCATTTT CASGGPSHSNQPQHF
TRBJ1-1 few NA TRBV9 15 TGTGCCAGCAGCGTAGTTGGAGGGGGGAACACTGAAGCTTTCTTT CASSVVGGGNTEAFF
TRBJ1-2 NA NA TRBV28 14 TGTGCCAGCAGGTATAGTGGAGCTAACTATGGCTACACCTTC CASRYSGANYGYTF
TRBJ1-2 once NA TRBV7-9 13 TGTGCCAGCAGCTACGGGACCAACTATGGCTACACCTTC CASSYGTNYGYTF
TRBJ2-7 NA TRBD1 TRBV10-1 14 TGCGCCAGCAGTGAGGGCAGGGGGAACTACGAGCAGTACTTC CASSEGRGNYEQYF
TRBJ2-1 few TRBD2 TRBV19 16 TGTGCCAGTAGTATAGGTCCTAGCGGGAGAGGGGATGAGCAGTTCTTC CASSIGPSGRGDEQFF
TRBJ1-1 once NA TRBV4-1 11 TGCGCCAGCGCAGCCCGGCAGGGGGCTTTCTTT CASAARQGAFF
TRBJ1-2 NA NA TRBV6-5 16 TGTGCCAGCAGTTACTCATGGGACGGCAGCCTTGAAGGCTACACCTTC CASSYSWDGSLEGYTF
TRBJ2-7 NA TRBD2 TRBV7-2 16 TGTGCCAGCAGCTTAGTATGGGGACTAGCCTCCTACGAGCAGTACTTC CASSLVWGLASYEQYF
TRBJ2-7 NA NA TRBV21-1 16 TGTGCCAGCAGCAAAGTGGGACTAGCGGGAGTATACGAGCAGTACTTC CASSKVGLAGVYEQYF
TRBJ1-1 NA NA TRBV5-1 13 TGCGCCAGCAGCGGCGTTAAGAACACTGAAGCTTTCTTT CASSGVKNTEAFF
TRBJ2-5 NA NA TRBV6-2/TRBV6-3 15 TGTGCCAGCAGTTACCGCAGGGCGGTAGGAGAGACCCAGTACTTC CASSYRRAVGETQYF
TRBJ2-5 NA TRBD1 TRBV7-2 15 TGTGCCAGCAGTCCCAGGGACAGGGTTTTTGAGACCCAGTACTTC CASSPRDRVFETQYF
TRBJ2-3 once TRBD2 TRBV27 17 TGTGCCAGCAGCTTCTTGACGGGGGGGCGACAACGAGATACGCAGTATTTT CASSFLTGGRQRDTQYF
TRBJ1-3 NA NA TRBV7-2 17 TGTGCCAGCGGCGGGGATTCCCTCTCCTTCACTGGAAACACCATATATTTT CASGGDSLSFTGNTIYF
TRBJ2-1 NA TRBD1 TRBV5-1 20 TGCGCCAGCAGCTTGGCAACCGGGACAGGGGGCTGGAGCTCCTACAATGAGCAGTTCTTC CASSLATGTGGWSSYNEQFF
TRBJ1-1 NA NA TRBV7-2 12 TGTGCCAGCAGCGGGCTAAGGACGGGTGCTTTCTTT CASSGLRTGAFF
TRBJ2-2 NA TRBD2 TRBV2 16 TGTGCCAGCAAGGTTAGCGGGAGCGTCGACACCGGGGAGCTGTTTTTT CASKVSGSVDTGELFF
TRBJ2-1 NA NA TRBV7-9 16 TGTGCCAGCAGCTTATCAGTACTAGCCTCAGCCCATGAGCAGTTCTTC CASSLSVLASAHEQFF
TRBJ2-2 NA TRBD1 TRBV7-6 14 TGTGCCAGCAGCTCGACAGGGTGGAACGGGGAGCTGTTTTTT CASSSTGWNGELFF
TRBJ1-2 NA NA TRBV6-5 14 TGTGCCAGCAGCAAGAGAGGACAGAACTATGGCTACACCTTC CASSKRGQNYGYTF
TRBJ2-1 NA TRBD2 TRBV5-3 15 TGTGCCAGAAGCTGCCGGATAGCGGGGGGAAATGAGCAGTTCTTC CARSCRIAGGNEQFF
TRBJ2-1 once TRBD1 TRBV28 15 TGTGCCAGCAGTCAAACCCGGGACAGAGACAATGAGCAGTTCTTC CASSQTRDRDNEQFF
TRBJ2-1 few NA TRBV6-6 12 TGTGCCAGCAGTTACCCTTACAATGAGCAGTTCTTC CASSYPYNEQFF
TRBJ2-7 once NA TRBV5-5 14 TGTGCCAGCAGCCTGGACTTATCTGCCTACGAGCAGTACTTC CASSLDLSAYEQYF
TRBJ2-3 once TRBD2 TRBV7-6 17 TGTGCCAGCAGCTTAGGGCTAGCGGGGTCTAGCACAGATACGCAGTATTTT CASSLGLAGSSTDTQYF
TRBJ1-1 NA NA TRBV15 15 TGTGCCACCAGCGGACGACAGGCCATGAACACTGAAGCTTTCTTT CATSGRQAMNTEAFF
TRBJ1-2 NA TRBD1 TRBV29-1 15 TGCAGCGTTGCGGGATTGGACAGGGAGGACTATGGCTACACCTTC CSVAGLDREDYGYTF
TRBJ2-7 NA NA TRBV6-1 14 TGTGCCAGCAGTGATTATGCGGGATCGGGTGAGCAGTACTTC CASSDYAGSGEQYF
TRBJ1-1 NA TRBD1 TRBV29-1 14 TGCAGCGCCGGGACAGGTTGGTGGGACACTGAAGCTTTCTTT CSAGTGWWDTEAFF
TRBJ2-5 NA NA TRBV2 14 TGTGCCAGCAGCCCGCGTCGAGACCAAGAGACCCAGTACTTC CASSPRRDQETQYF
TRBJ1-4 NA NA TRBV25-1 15 TGTGCCAGCAGTGAATTGGCAGGGCCGGGCGAAAAACTGTTTTTT CASSELAGPGEKLFF
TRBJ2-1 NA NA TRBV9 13 TGTGCCAGCAGCGTAGGAGGCGGAGGGGTGATGTTCTTC CASSVGGGGVMFF
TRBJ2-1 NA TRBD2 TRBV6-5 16 TGTGCCAGCAGTTACTCGCCGGCTAGCGGAAGGTTTGAGCAGTTCTTC CASSYSPASGRFEQFF
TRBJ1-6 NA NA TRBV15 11 TGTGCCACCAGCAAGGGGACCCTCCTCCACTTT CATSKGTLLHF
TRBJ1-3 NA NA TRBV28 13 TGTGCCAGCAGCGAAGGACGGGGAAACACCATATATTTT CASSEGRGNTIYF
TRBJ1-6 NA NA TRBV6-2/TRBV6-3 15 TGTGCCAGCAGCCCACCGAGCTCCTATAATTCACCCCTCCACTTT CASSPPSSYNSPLHF
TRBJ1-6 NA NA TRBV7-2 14 TGTGCCAGCAGCCCAGGACAGACCAATTCACCCCTCCACTTT CASSPGQTNSPLHF
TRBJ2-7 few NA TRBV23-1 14 TGCGCCAGCGCTTCGACCAAACTACCCTACGAGCAGTACTTC CASASTKLPYEQYF
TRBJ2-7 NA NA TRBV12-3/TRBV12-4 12 TGTGCCAGCAGTTTATGGGGGTCCGAGCAGTACTTC CASSLWGSEQYF
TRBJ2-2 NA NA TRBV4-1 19 TGCGCCAGCAGCCAAGAGCGGGGAGCCTCCCCGCCGAACACCGGGGAGCTGTTTTTT CASSQERGASPPNTGELFF
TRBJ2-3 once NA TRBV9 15 TGTGCCAGCACCCGGGCCGAAAATGGGACAGATACGCAGTATTTT CASTRAENGTDTQYF
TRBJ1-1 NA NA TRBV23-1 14 TGCGCCAGCAGTCAATTGAGCGTAGCAAGCCTGGCTTTCTTT CASSQLSVASLAFF
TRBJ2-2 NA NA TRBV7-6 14 TGTGCCAGCACCAGGGACGGAAACACCGGGGAGCTGTTTTTT CASTRDGNTGELFF
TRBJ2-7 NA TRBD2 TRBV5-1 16 TGCGCCAGCAGCTTGGGGGGGACTAGCCTAACCTACGAGCAGTACTTC CASSLGGTSLTYEQYF
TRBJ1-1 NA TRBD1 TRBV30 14 TGTGCCTGGAGCGCTGGGACAGACTACTTTGAAGCTTTCTTT CAWSAGTDYFEAFF
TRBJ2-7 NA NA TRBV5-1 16 TGCGCCAGCAGCTCGCGGGGCGGTGGATCGAGTTGGGAGCAGTACTTC CASSSRGGGSSWEQYF
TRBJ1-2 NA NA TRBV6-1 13 TGTGCCAGCAGTGACAGGGGTGGCTATGGCTACACCTTC CASSDRGGYGYTF
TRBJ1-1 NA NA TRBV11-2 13 TGTGCCAGCAGCTTACAGGGCGACACTGAAGCTTTCTTT CASSLQGDTEAFF
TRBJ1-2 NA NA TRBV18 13 TGTGCCAGCTCACCACCTTCAGTAATGGCTTTCACCTTC CASSPPSVMAFTF
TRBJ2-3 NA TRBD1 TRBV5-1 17 TGCGCCAGCAGCTTATCGGACAGGAGTGGGGTCACAGATACGCAGTATTTT CASSLSDRSGVTDTQYF
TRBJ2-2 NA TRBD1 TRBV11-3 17 TGTGCCAGCAGCTTAGGGTGGGACAGGGGAGGCACCGGGGAGCTGTTTTTT CASSLGWDRGGTGELFF